These T cell receptor beta chains were read from a single sample in a study of T cells in Graves' hyperthyroidism and ophthalmopathy. TCRdb re-analysed the multiplex PCR reads in MiXCR, keeping a single row per CDR3 protein. The sample includes a few hundred thousand distinct CDR3 sequences, less than 20% of them seen just once. Sequenced sample: blood. These receptors were taken from a woman between 50 and 59 years old with Graves' hyperthyroidism. The CDR3 runs from the conserved cysteine through the conserved F or W. The D gene is left open where the match is weak. Clone size, where shown, is once, few, many, or a class for clones that have expanded.

cdr3_nt,cdr3_aa,clone_size,d_call,v_call,j_call
TGTGCCAGCAATGACCCGGGACAGGGGAAAGGGGATACGCAGTATTTT,CASNDPGQGKGDTQYF,many,TRBD1,TRBV6-1,TRBJ2-3
TGTGCCAGCAGTTTAATGCGGGAGGGGCTAAATGAGCAGTTCTTC,CASSLMREGLNEQFF,-,TRBD2,TRBV12-3/TRBV12-4,TRBJ2-1
TGTGCCATCGGCCCTGGGGGTAGCAATCAGCCCCAGCATTTT,CAIGPGGSNQPQHF,-,-,TRBV10-3,TRBJ1-5
TGCGCCAGCAGCTCCGGGACAGGTAATAGGTACGAGCAGTACTTC,CASSSGTGNRYEQYF,many,TRBD1,TRBV4-1,TRBJ2-7
TGTGCCAGCAGCCCTGACTTGTGGTCACCCCTCCACTTT,CASSPDLWSPLHF,-,-,TRBV5-4,TRBJ1-6
TGTGCCAGCAGCTTCTTGCATGAAGAGACCCAGTACTTC,CASSFLHEETQYF,few,-,TRBV5-5,TRBJ2-5
TGTGCCAGCAGCTTAGTGGTCGGACTGGGGAACACTGAAGCTTTCTTT,CASSLVVGLGNTEAFF,few,-,TRBV11-2,TRBJ1-1
TGTGCCAGCAGCTTTTCGCCTAGCTATGGCAATGAGCAGTTCTTC,CASSFSPSYGNEQFF,many,-,TRBV7-9,TRBJ2-1
TGTGCCAGCAGCGGCTATGGCTACACCTTC,CASSGYGYTF,-,-,TRBV9,TRBJ1-2
TGTGCCAGCTGGGGGTTGAAAGGAAACCTCCCATGGGATACGCAGTATTTT,CASWGLKGNLPWDTQYF,many,-,TRBV6-1,TRBJ2-3
TGTGCCAGCAGTGATCGGGCGGGAGTAAATGAGCAGTTCTTC,CASSDRAGVNEQFF,few,TRBD2,TRBV6-4,TRBJ2-1
TGTGCCAGCAGGGGACTAGCGGTCTACGAGCAGTACTTC,CASRGLAVYEQYF,-,TRBD2,TRBV6-2/TRBV6-3,TRBJ2-7
TGTGCCAGCGGGGGGGGCGGTGAAGCTTTCTTT,CASGGGGEAFF,many,-,TRBV2,TRBJ1-1
TGTGCCAGCAGCTTATCAGCTGCCTTCTCCTATAATTCACCCCTCCACTTT,CASSLSAAFSYNSPLHF,few,-,TRBV7-3,TRBJ1-6
TGTGCCAGCAGTCATCCCCGACTAGCGGGATCCAATGAGCAGTTCTTC,CASSHPRLAGSNEQFF,few,TRBD2,TRBV12-3/TRBV12-4,TRBJ2-1
TGTGCCACCAGCGACTGGACTAGCGGATCCTACGAGCAGTACTTC,CATSDWTSGSYEQYF,many,TRBD2,TRBV15,TRBJ2-7
TGTGCCAGCAGTTTTGGGGCTAGCGGTCGGAGCTCCTACAATGAGCAGTTCTTC,CASSFGASGRSSYNEQFF,many,TRBD2,TRBV12-3/TRBV12-4,TRBJ2-1
TGTGCCAGCAGTGCCCAGGGACTAGCGGGAGGTAATGAGCAGTTCTTC,CASSAQGLAGGNEQFF,many,TRBD2,TRBV6-1,TRBJ2-1
TGCGCCAGCAGGTTAGCGGGAGTAGAGTACGAGCAGTACTTC,CASRLAGVEYEQYF,many,TRBD2,TRBV10-2,TRBJ2-7
TGTGCCAGTGGCCCGGGGGGCGGTGGCAATCAGCCCCAGCATTTT,CASGPGGGGNQPQHF,many,-,TRBV19,TRBJ1-5
TGTGCCAGCAGTTACTTGCTGGGGTTTGGGTACGGTTCACCCCTCCACTTT,CASSYLLGFGYGSPLHF,few,-,TRBV6-2/TRBV6-3,TRBJ1-6
TGTGCCAGTGGAAGAGATCTCGAGACTAGCGAAGAGACCCAGTACTTC,CASGRDLETSEETQYF,-,TRBD2,TRBV27,TRBJ2-5
TGTGCCTGGTTTATGGCGGACAGGGTAACTGAAGCTTTCTTT,CAWFMADRVTEAFF,many,TRBD1,TRBV30,TRBJ1-1
TGTGCCATGGGGACAGATACGCAGTATTTT,CAMGTDTQYF,-,-,TRBV10-3,TRBJ2-3
TGTGCCAGCAGCGTAGGAGGGACCTCCTGGAGAGCTTTCTTT,CASSVGGTSWRAFF,once,-,TRBV9,TRBJ1-1
TGTGCCAGCACTCTGGGGGACAGGGCTGGTCAGCCCCAGCATTTT,CASTLGDRAGQPQHF,many,TRBD1,TRBV12-3/TRBV12-4,TRBJ1-5
TGCAGTGCTAGAGAGTCCGGACAGATTGGCTACACCTTC,CSARESGQIGYTF,many,-,TRBV20-1,TRBJ1-2
TGTGCCAGCTCACCGCAGGTGCTGGACACCATATATTTT,CASSPQVLDTIYF,few,-,TRBV18,TRBJ1-3
TGTGCCAGCAGTCCCAGGACTAGCGGGAACTCCTACGAGCAGTACTTC,CASSPRTSGNSYEQYF,many,TRBD2,TRBV27,TRBJ2-7
TGTGCCACCAGTGACCCTAAGGGATCCGGGGAGCTGTTTTTT,CATSDPKGSGELFF,many,-,TRBV24-1,TRBJ2-2
TGTGCCACCAGTGATTGGAGCACCGGGGAGCTGTTTTTT,CATSDWSTGELFF,few,-,TRBV24-1,TRBJ2-2
TGTGCCAGCAGTTCCTTGGACGGACCGGGGGCCCAGCATTTT,CASSSLDGPGAQHF,-,-,TRBV28,TRBJ1-5
TGTGCCAGCAGCCGGACAGGGCCCCGGGATGGCTACACCTTC,CASSRTGPRDGYTF,few,TRBD1,TRBV6-1,TRBJ1-2
TGCAGTGCTAGGGGACTAGGGATAAATACGCAGTATTTT,CSARGLGINTQYF,many,TRBD2,TRBV20-1,TRBJ2-3
TGTGCCAGCAGCCGTTTGGGGGGCCAAGAGACCCAGTACTTC,CASSRLGGQETQYF,many,-,TRBV11-3,TRBJ2-5
TGTGCCAGTAGTAACCAGCGGGACAGGGTCACCGGGGAGCTGTTTTTT,CASSNQRDRVTGELFF,few,TRBD1,TRBV19,TRBJ2-2
TGTGCCAGCAGAGGACTAGCGGGTGGGGTCTACGAGCAGTACTTC,CASRGLAGGVYEQYF,many,TRBD2,TRBV28,TRBJ2-7
TGTGCCAGCAGTTACGACAGAGGATCACCCCTCCACTTT,CASSYDRGSPLHF,many,-,TRBV6-6,TRBJ1-6
TGTGCCAGCAGAGACGGGACTAGCGGGAGGTATGAGCAGTTCTTC,CASRDGTSGRYEQFF,many,TRBD2,TRBV2,TRBJ2-1
TGCGCCAGCAGCTTAGGAACCGGGACAGGGAACACCGGGGAGCTGTTTTTT,CASSLGTGTGNTGELFF,-,TRBD1,TRBV5-1,TRBJ2-2
TGTGCCAGCAGTTTAAAACCGAATCAGAATTCACCCCTCCACTTT,CASSLKPNQNSPLHF,-,-,TRBV28,TRBJ1-6
TGCGCCAGCAGCCGGGGGAACACTGAAGCTTTCTTT,CASSRGNTEAFF,many,-,TRBV4-1,TRBJ1-1
TGTGCCAGCAGTGATTGGGGGAACAATCAGCCCCAGCATTTT,CASSDWGNNQPQHF,many,-,TRBV2,TRBJ1-5